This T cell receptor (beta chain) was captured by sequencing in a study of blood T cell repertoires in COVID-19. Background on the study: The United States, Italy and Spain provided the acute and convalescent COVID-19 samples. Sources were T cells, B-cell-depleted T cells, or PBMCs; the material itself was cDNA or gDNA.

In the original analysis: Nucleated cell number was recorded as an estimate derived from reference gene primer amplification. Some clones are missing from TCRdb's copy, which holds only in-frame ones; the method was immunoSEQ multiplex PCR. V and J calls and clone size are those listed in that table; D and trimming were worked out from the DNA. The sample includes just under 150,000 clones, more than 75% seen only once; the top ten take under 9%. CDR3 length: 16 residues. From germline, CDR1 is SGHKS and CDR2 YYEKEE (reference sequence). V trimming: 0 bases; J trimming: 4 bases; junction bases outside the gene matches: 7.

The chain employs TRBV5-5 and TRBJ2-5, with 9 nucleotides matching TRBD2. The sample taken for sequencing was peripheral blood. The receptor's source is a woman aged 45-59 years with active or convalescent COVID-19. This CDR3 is CASSLEGRRGGETQYF. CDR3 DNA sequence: TGTGCCAGCAGCTTGGAGGGTCGGCGGGGGGGAGAGACCCAGTACTTC.